These T cell receptor beta chains were read from a single sample in a study of human T cells and chemical hapten exposure. TCRdb independently ran MiXCR on the RACE reads; one entry per CDR3 protein. Counted here are about 96,000 distinct CDR3 sequences, approximately 8.6% occurring once; the ten biggest clones make up approximately 1.9%. The sequencing here drew on whole blood, taken in connection with sensitization to the hapten diphenylcyclopropenone (DPC). Source of these receptors: a woman in her forties with alopecia areata. Some clones in this sample may be carry-over from other donors' samples. The CDR3 runs from the conserved cysteine through the conserved F or W. The order of the fields is V gene, J gene, D gene, clone size, CDR3 length, CDR3 protein, CDR3 DNA. The D gene is left open where the match is weak. For some rows the clone size is stated as once, few or many, or as a class when expanded; others skip it.

TRBV7-6	TRBJ2-5	.	.	13	CASSLVTEETQYF	TGTGCCAGCAGCTTAGTGACAGAAGAGACCCAGTACTTC
TRBV6-5	TRBJ2-3	TRBD1	.	15	CASSPTGVGTDTQYF	TGTGCCAGCAGTCCGACAGGGGTTGGCACAGATACGCAGTATTTT
TRBV5-5	TRBJ2-7	.	many	15	CASSPRTTTGVEQYF	TGTGCCAGCAGCCCTAGGACAACCACGGGGGTCGAGCAGTACTTC
TRBV9	TRBJ1-2	.	.	15	CASSGVGDLEYGYTF	TGTGCCAGCAGTGGCGTAGGGGATTTAGAGTATGGCTACACCTTC
TRBV7-9	TRBJ2-3	.	.	15	CASSLSTGRRNTQYF	TGTGCCAGCAGCTTGTCAACGGGCAGGCGGAATACGCAGTATTTT
TRBV11-2	TRBJ2-3	.	.	13	CASSPEVADTQYF	TGTGCCAGCAGCCCAGAGGTGGCAGATACGCAGTATTTT
TRBV11-2	TRBJ2-5	TRBD2	.	16	CASSLGAGGSQETQYF	TGTGCCAGCAGCTTAGGTGCGGGAGGCTCCCAAGAGACCCAGTACTTC
TRBV10-3	TRBJ2-5	.	.	13	CATDEPPRETQYF	TGTGCCACAGACGAACCTCCAAGAGAAACCCAGTACTTC
TRBV14	TRBJ2-4	.	many	13	CASSQAFGDIQYF	TGTGCCAGCAGCCAAGCTTTCGGTGACATTCAGTACTTC
TRBV27	TRBJ2-2	.	many	16	CASSPRWTANTGELFF	TGTGCCAGCAGCCCGAGGTGGACGGCAAACACCGGGGAGCTGTTTTTT
TRBV6-6	TRBJ2-3	.	few	14	CASLTDLFTDTQYF	TGTGCCAGCCTCACAGACCTTTTCACGGATACGCAGTATTTT
TRBV30	TRBJ2-2	.	many	15	CATDPFGQFSGELFF	TGTGCCACGGACCCGTTCGGACAGTTTTCCGGGGAGCTGTTTTTT
TRBV29-1	TRBJ1-1	.	few	11	CSVAGVTEAFF	TGCAGCGTTGCAGGGGTCACTGAAGCTTTCTTT
TRBV29-1	TRBJ2-7	.	.	13	CSVLEPGMFEQYF	TGCAGCGTTTTGGAACCGGGTATGTTCGAGCAGTACTTC
TRBV19	TRBJ2-2	.	many	16	CASSIGARANTGELFF	TGTGCCAGTAGTATAGGGGCTCGCGCGAACACCGGGGAGCTGTTTTTT
TRBV28	TRBJ1-5	.	many	15	CASSSGQHSNQPQHF	TGTGCCAGCAGTTCAGGACAGCATAGCAATCAGCCCCAGCATTTT
TRBV6-5	TRBJ1-6	.	few	13	CASRRDPNTLGYF	TGTGCCAGCAGAAGGGACCCTAATACCTTGGGCTACTTT
TRBV5-5	TRBJ1-4	.	.	15	CASSPAPQGEEKLFF	TGTGCCAGCAGCCCGGCCCCACAGGGAGAAGAAAAACTGTTTTTT
TRBV20-1	TRBJ2-3	.	.	14	CSARLGSRGDTQYF	TGCAGTGCTAGACTTGGGTCCCGAGGAGATACGCAGTATTTT
TRBV28	TRBJ1-5	.	.	12	CASSFTGQPQHF	TGTGCCAGCAGTTTTACTGGGCAGCCCCAGCATTTT
TRBV7-3	TRBJ1-6	.	.	16	CASSFAPAGRDSPLHF	TGTGCCAGCAGCTTCGCCCCCGCAGGGCGCGATTCACCCCTCCACTTT
TRBV27	TRBJ2-3	.	few	13	CASSFRRGDTQYF	TGTGCCAGCAGTTTTCGAAGGGGGGATACGCAGTATTTT
TRBV6-5	TRBJ2-1	.	few	14	CASSYGGVYNEQFF	TGTGCCAGCAGTTACGGTGGGGTCTACAATGAGCAGTTCTTC